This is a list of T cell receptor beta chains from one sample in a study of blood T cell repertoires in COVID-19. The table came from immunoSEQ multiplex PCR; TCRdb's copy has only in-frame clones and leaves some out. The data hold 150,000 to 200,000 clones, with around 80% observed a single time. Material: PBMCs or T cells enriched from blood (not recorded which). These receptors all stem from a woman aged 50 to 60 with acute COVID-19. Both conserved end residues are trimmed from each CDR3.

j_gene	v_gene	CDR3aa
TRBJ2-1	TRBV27	ASSLRLDGNEQF
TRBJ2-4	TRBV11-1	ASSLGTTLAKNIQY
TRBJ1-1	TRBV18	ASSPRSGTGNTEAF
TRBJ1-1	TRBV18	ASSPPTGKERGEAF
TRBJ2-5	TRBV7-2	ASSLNSRGETQY
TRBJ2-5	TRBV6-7	ANPDRGQVRETQY
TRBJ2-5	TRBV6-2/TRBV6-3	ASSYPLLAGGPETQY
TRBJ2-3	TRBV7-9	ASSLSIDYTDTQY
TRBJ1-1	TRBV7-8	ASSLERGFTEAF
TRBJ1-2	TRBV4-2	ASSQDQGKGYGYT
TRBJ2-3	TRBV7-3	ASSSPQTPDTQY
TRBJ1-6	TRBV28	ASSSAGTSSYNSPLH
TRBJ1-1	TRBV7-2	ASSERQNTEAF
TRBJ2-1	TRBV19	ASSLDRDLPQF
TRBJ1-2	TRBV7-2	ASSSHRQGAYGYT
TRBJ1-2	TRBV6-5	ASSWTGYGYT
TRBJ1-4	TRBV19	ASSKPGQGNEKLF
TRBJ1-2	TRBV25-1	ASRSTGLNYGYT
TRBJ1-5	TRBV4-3	ASSGGTGVNQPQH
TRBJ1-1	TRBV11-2	ASSLGGVAALNTEAF
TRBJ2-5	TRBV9	ASSARGGGETQY
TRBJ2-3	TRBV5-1	ASSSSEDRGVGTQY